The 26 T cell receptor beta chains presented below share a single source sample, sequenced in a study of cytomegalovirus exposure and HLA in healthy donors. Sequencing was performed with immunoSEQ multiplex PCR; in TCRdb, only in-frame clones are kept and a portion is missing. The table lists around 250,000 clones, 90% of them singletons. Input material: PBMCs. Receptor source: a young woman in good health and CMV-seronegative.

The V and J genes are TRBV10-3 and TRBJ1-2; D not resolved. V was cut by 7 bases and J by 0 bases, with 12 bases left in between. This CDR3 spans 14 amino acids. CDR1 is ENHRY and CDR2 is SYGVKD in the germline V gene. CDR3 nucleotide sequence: TGTGCCATCAATAGGGAGGGAGCTAACTATGGCTACACCTTC. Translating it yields CAINREGANYGYTF.

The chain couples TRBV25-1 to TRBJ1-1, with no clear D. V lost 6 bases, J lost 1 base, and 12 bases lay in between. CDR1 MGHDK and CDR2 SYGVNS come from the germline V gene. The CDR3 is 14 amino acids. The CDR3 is CASREGRQNTEAFF. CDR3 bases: TGTGCCAGCAGAGAGGGCAGACAGAACACTGAAGCTTTCTTT.

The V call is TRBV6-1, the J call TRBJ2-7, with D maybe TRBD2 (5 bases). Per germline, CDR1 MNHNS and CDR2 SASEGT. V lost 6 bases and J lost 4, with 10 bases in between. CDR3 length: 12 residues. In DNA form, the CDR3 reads TGTGCCAGCAGGGATAGAGGGTACGAGCAGTACGTC. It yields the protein CASRDRGYEQYV.

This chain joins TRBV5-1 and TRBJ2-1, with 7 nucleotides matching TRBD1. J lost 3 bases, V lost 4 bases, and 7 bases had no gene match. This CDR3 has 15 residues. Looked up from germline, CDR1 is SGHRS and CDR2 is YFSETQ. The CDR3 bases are TGCGCCAGCAGCCACGGACAGGAGAGCTACAATGAGCAGTTCTTC. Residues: CASSHGQESYNEQFF.

The CDR3 here is CASSSDRDQGPQHF. The CDR3 coding sequence is TGTGCCAGCAGCTCAGACAGGGATCAGGGGCCCCAGCATTTT. The genes are TRBV7-2 and TRBJ1-5; TRBD1 agrees at 7 bases. Germline V gene sequence: CDR1 SGHTA, CDR2 FQGNSA. The V segment lost 4 bases and the J segment 9 bases; nucleotides outside the gene matches: 9. This CDR3 is 14 amino acids long.

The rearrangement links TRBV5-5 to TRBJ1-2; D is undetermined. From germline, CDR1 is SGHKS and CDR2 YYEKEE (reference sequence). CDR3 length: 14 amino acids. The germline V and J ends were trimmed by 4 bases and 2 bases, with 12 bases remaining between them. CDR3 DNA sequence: TGTGCCAGCAGCCTGGGGAGCACGAACTATGGCTACACCTTC. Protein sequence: CASSLGSTNYGYTF.

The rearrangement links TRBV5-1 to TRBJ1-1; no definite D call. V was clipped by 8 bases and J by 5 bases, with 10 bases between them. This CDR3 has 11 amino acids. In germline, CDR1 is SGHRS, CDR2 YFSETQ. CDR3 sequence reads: CASQAGTEAFF. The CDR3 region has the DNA TGCGCCAGTCAAGCCGGGACTGAAGCTTTCTTT.

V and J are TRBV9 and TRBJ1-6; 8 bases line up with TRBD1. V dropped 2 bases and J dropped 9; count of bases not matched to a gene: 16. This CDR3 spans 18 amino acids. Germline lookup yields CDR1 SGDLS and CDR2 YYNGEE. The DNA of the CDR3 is TGTGCCAGCAGCGTGGGTCAGGGGGCGCTTGTTCCCCCTTCACCCCTCCACTTT. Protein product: CASSVGQGALVPPSPLHF.

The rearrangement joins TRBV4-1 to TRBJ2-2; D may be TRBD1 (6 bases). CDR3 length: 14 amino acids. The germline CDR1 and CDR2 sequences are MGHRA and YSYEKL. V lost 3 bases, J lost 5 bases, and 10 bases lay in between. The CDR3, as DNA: TGCGCCAGCAGCCAGGCTGGACAGACCGGGGAGCTGTTTTTT. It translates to CASSQAGQTGELFF.

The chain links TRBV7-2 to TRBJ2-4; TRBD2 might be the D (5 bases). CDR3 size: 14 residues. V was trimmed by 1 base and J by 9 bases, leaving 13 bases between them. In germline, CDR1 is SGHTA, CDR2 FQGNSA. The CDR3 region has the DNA TGTGCCAGCAGCTTAGGAGGGAGCCGGGGCATTCAGTACTTC. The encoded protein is CASSLGGSRGIQYF.

The CDR3 sequence: CASSKSLGTMNTEAFF. The CDR3, as DNA: TGTGCCAGCAGCAAATCTCTCGGGACAATGAACACTGAAGCTTTCTTT. The chain carries TRBV21-1 and TRBJ1-1; the table's TRBD1 call for D was not verified on the DNA. TRBV21-1 is reported as a pseudogene. The CDR3 loop spans 16 amino acids.

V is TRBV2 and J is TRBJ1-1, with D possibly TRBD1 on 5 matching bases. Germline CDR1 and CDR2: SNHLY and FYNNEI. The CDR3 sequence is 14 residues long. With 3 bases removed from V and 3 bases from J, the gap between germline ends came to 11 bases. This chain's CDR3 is CASSEGGRYTEAFF. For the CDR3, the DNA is TGTGCCAGCAGTGAGGGGGGGAGGTACACTGAAGCTTTCTTT.

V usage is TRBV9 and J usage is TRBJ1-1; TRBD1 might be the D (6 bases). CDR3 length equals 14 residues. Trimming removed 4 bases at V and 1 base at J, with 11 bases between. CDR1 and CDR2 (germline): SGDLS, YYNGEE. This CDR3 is CASSPLGQNTEAFF. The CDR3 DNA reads TGTGCCAGCAGCCCCCTGGGACAGAACACTGAAGCTTTCTTT.

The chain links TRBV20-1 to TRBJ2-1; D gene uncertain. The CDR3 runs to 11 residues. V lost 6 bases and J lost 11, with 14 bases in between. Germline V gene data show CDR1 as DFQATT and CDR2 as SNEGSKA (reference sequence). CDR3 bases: TGCAGTGCCAAAACGTATGCGCAGCAGTTCTTC. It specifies CSAKTYAQQFF.

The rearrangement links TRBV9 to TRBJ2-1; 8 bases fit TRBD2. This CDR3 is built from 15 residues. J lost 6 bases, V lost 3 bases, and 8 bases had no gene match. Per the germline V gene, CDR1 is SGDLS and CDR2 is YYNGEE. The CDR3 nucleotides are TGTGCCAGCAGCGCCGGATCCGGGACTAGCAATGAGCAGTTCTTC. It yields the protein CASSAGSGTSNEQFF.

For the CDR3, the DNA is TGCGCCAGCAGTCACCCAGGGACAGGGCATGGCTACACCTTC. Translation gives CASSHPGTGHGYTF. This chain links TRBV23-1 with TRBJ1-2; TRBD1 aligns across 9 bases. TRBV23-1 is placed among ORFs of uncertain function. CDR3 length: 14 amino acids. V dropped 3 bases and J dropped 6; count of bases not matched to a gene: 5.

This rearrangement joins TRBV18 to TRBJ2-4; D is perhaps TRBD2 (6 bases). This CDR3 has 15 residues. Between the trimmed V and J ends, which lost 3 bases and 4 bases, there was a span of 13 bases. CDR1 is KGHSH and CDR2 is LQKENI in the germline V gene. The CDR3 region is CASSPKAGTKNIQYF. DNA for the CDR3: TGTGCCAGCTCACCCAAGGCGGGGACGAAAAACATTCAGTACTTC.

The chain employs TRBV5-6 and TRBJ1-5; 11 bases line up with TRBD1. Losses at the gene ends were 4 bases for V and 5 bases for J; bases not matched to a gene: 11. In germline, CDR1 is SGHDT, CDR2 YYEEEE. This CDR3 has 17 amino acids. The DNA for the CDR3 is TGTGCCAGCAGCAAGGACAGGGGGCGTTTAGGTGATCAGCCCCAGCATTTT. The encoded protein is CASSKDRGRLGDQPQHF.

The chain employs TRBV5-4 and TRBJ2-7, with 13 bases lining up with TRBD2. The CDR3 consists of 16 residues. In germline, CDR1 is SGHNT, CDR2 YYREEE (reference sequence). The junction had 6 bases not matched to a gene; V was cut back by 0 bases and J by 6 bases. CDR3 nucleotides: TGTGCCAGCAGCTTGGGACTAGCGGGGGGTTACCGCGAGCAGTACTTC. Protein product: CASSLGLAGGYREQYF.

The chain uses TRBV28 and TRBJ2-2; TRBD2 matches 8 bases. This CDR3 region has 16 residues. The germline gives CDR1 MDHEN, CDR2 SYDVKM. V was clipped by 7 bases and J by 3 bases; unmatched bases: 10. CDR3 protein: CASTLSGGVDTGELFF. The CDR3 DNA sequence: TGTGCCAGCACCCTATCGGGGGGGGTCGACACCGGGGAGCTGTTTTTT.

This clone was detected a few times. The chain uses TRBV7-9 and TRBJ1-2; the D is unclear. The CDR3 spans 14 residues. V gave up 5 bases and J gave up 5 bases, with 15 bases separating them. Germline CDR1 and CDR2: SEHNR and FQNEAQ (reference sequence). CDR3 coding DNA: TGTGCCAGCAGCCTCTCAGATACCCCTTATGGCTACACCTTC. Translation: CASSLSDTPYGYTF.

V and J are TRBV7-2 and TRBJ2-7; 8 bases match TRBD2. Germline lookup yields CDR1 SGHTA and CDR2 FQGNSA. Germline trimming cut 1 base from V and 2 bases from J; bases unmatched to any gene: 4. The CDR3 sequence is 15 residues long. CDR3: CASSLDLAGPYEQYF. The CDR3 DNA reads TGTGCCAGCAGCTTAGATCTAGCGGGTCCCTACGAGCAGTACTTC. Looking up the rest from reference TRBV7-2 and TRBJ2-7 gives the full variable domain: GAGVSQSPSNKVTEKGKDVELRCDPISGHTALYWYRQSLGQGLEFLIYFQGNSAPDKSGLPSDRFSAERTGGSVSTLTIQRTQQEDSAVYLCASSLDLAGPYEQYFGPGTRLTVT.

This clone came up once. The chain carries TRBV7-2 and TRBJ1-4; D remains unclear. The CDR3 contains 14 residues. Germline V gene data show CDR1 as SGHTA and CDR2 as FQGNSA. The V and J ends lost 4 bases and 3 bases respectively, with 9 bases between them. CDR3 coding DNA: TGTGCCAGCAGCTCGCCGGGGTCTAATGAAAAACTGTTTTTT. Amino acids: CASSSPGSNEKLFF.

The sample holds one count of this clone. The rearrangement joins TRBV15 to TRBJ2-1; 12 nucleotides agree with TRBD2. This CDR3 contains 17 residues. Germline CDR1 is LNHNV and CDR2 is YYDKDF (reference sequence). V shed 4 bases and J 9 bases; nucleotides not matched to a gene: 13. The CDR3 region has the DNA TGTGCCACCAGCACCACCGCAACTAGCGGGGGGCGGGGTGAGCAGTTCTTC. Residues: CATSTTATSGGRGEQFF.

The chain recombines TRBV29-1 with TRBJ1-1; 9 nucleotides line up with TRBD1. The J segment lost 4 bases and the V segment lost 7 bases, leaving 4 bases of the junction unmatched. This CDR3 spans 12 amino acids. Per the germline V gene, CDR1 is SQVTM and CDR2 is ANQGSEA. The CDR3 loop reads CSADRGGTEAFF. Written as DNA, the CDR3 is TGCAGCGCAGACAGGGGGGGCACTGAAGCTTTCTTT.

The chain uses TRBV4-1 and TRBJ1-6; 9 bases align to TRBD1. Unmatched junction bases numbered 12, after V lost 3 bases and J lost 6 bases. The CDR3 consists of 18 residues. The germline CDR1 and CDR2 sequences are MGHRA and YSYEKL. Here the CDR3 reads CASSQTTTGGGGNSPLHF. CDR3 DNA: TGCGCCAGCAGCCAGACCACCACAGGGGGCGGAGGTAATTCACCCCTCCACTTT.